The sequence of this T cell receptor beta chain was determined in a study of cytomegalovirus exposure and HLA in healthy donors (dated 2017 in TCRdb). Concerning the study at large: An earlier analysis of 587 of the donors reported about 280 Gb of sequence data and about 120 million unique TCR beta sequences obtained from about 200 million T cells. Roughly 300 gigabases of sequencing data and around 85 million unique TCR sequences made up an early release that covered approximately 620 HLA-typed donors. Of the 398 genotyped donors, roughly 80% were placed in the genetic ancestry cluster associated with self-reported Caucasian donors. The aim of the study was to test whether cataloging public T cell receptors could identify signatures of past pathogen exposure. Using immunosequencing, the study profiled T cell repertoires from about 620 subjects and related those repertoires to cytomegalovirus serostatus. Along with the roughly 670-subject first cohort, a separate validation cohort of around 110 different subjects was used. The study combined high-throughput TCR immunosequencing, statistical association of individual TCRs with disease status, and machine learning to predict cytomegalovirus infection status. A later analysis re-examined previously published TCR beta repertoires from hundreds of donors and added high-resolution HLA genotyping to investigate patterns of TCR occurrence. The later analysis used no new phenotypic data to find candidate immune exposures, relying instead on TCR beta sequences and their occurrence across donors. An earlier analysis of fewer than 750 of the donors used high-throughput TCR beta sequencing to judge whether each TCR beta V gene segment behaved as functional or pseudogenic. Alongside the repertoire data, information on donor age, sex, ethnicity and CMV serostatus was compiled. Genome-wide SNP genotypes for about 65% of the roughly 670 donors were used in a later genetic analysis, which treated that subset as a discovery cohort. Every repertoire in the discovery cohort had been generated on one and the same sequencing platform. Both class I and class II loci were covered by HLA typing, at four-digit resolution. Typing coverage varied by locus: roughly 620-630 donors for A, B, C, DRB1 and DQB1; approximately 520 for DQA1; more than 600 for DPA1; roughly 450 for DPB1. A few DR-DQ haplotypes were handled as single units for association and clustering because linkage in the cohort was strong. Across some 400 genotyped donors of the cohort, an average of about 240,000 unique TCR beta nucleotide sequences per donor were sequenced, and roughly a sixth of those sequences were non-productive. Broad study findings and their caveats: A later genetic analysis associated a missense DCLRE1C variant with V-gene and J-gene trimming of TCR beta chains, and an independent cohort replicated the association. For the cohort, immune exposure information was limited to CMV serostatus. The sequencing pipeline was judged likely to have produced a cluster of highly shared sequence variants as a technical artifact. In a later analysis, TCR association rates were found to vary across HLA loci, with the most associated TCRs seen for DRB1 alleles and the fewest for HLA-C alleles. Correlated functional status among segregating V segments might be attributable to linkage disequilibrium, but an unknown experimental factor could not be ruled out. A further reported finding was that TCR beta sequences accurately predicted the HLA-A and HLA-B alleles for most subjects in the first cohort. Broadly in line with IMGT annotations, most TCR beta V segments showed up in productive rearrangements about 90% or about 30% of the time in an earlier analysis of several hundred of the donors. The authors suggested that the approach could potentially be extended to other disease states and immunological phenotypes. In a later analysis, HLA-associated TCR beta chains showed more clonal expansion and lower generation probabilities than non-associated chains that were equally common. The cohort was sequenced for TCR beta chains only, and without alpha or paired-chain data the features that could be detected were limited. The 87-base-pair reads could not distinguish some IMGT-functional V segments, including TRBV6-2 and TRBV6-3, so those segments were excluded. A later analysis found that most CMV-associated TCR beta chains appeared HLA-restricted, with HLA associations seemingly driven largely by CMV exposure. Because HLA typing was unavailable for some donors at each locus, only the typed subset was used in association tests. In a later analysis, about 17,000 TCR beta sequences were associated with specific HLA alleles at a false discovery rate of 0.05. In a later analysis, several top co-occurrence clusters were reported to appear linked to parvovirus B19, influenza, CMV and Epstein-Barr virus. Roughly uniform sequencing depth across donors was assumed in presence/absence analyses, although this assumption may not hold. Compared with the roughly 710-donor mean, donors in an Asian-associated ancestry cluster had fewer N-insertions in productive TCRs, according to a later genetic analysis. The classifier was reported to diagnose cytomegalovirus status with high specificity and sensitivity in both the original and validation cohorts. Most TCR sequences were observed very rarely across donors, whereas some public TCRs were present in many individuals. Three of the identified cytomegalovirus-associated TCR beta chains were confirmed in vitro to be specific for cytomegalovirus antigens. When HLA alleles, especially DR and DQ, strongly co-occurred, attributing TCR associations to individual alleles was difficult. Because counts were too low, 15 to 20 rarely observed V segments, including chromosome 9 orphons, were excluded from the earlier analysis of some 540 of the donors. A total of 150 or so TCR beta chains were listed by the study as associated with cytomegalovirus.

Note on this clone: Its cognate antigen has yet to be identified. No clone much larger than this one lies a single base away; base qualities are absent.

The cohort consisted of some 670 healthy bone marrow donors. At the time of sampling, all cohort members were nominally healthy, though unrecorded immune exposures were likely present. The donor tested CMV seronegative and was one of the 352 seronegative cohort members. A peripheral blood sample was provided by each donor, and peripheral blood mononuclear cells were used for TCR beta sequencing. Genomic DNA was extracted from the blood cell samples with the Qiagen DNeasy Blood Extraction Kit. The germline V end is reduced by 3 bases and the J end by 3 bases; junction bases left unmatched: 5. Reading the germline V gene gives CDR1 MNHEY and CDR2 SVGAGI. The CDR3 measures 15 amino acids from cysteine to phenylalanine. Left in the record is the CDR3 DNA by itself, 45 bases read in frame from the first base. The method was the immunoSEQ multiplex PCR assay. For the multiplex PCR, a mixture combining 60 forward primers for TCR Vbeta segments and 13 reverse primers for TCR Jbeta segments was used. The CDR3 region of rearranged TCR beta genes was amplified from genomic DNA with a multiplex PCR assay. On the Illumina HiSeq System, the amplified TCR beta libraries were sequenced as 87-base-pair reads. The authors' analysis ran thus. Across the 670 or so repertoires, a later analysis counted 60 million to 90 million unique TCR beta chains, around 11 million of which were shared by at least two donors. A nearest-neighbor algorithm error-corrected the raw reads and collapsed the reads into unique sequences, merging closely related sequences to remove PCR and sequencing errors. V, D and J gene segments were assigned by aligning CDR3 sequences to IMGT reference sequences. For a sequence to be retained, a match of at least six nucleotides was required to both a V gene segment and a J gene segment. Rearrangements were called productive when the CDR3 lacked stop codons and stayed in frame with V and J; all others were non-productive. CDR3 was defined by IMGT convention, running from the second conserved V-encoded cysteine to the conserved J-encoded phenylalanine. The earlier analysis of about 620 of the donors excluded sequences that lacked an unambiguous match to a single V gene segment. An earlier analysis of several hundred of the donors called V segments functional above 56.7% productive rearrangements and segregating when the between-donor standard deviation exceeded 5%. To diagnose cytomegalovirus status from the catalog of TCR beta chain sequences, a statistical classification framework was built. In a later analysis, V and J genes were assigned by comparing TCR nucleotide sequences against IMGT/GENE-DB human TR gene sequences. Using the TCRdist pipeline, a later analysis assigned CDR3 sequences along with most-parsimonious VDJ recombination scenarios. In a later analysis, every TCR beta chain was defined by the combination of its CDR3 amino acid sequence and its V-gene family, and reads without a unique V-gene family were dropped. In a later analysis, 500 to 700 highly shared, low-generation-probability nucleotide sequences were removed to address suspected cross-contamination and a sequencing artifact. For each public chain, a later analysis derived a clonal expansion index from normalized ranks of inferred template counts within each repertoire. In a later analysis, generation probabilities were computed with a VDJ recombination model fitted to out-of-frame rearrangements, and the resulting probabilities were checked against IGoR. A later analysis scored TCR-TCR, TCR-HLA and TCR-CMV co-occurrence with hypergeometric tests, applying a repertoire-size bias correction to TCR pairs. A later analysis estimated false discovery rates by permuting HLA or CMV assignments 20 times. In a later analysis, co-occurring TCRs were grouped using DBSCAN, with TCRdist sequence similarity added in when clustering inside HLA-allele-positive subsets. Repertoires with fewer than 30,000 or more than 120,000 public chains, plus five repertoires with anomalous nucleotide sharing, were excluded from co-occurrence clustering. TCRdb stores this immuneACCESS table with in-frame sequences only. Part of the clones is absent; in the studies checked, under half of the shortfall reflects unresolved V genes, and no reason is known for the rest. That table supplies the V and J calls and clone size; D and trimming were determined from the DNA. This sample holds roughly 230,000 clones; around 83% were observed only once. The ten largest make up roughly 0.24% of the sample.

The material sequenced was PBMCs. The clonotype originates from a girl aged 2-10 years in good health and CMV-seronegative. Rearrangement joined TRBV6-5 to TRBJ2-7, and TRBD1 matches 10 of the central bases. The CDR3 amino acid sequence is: CASSYAWTGGYEQYF. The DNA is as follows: TGTGCCAGCAGTTATGCTTGGACAGGGGGCTACGAGCAGTACTTC.